These 11 T cell receptor beta chains share one sample of origin, sequenced in a study of blood T cells in healthy people across ages. PCR was performed a second time for about 6 to 12 cycles using a sample-barcoded 5' primer and a J-beta primer mix. TCRdb reanalysed the 5' RACE reads using MiXCR and keeps one entry per CDR3 protein. The sample lists about 1.4 million distinct CDR3 sequences, around 55% seen once, with over 5% in the top ten. The sequenced sample was blood. The receptors were sampled from a man between 18 and 29 years old in good health.

The chain couples TRBV6-2 or TRBV6-3 to TRBJ1-2, with a tentative D call TRBD1 (5 bases). Germline V lookup: CDR1 MNHEY, CDR2 SVGEGT. Trimming shortened V by 8 bases and J by 5 bases, and 12 bases separated the two germline ends. The CDR3 has 12 residues. The CDR3 protein is CASHGTGYGYTF. CDR3 sequence (DNA): TGTGCCAGCCACGGGACCGGATATGGCTACACCTTC.

Here the CDR3 reads CAGKQGGGNTGELFF. The CDR3 DNA sequence: TGTGCCGGCAAACAGGGAGGCGGAAACACCGGGGAGCTGTTTTTT. J is TRBJ2-2 and V is TRBV28, with D possibly being TRBD1 or TRBD2 (6 bases each). The CDR3 covers 15 residues. Trimming took off 11 bases at V and 2 bases at J, with 18 bases between the two ends. Germline lookup yields CDR1 MDHEN and CDR2 SYDVKM. The variable domain in full, completed from reference TRBV28 and TRBJ2-2, reads DVKVTQSSRYLVKRTGEKVFLECVQDMDHENMFWYRQDPGLGLRLIYFSYDVKMKEKGDIPEGYSVSREKKERFSLILESASTNQTSMYLCAGKQGGGNTGELFFGEGSRLTVL.

The V and J genes are TRBV6-5 and TRBJ1-5, with TRBD1 matching over 10 bases. The germline gives CDR1 MNHEY, CDR2 SVGAGI. V was pared by 6 bases and J by 3 bases, with 5 bases of the junction left unmatched. CDR3 size: 15 residues. Here the CDR3 DNA reads TGTGCCAGCAGACGGGACAGGGGAATCAATCAGCCCCAGCATTTT. Translating gives CASRRDRGINQPQHF.

This clonotype is a singleton in its sample. V is TRBV24-1 and J is TRBJ1-1, with D possibly TRBD1 on 6 matching bases. This CDR3 contains 13 residues. Germline values: CDR1 KGHDR, CDR2 SFDVKD. Trimming left V 7 bases short and J 2 bases short, with 10 bases between. CDR3: CATRDSYNTEAFF. The CDR3 nucleotides are TGTGCCACCAGGGACAGCTACAACACTGAAGCTTTCTTT.

This chain connects TRBV11-2 to TRBJ1-2, with D possibly matching TRBD1 (6 bases). The CDR3 consists of 16 residues. The V end lost 8 bases, the J end lost 3 bases, and 22 bases lay between the germline ends. Germline V gene sequence: CDR1 SGHAT, CDR2 FQNNGV. This CDR3 reads CASDSLRGRRDYGYTF. CDR3 sequence (DNA): TGTGCCAGCGACTCTCTTCGGGGGCGTCGCGACTATGGCTACACCTTC.

The chain couples TRBV6-1 to TRBJ2-2, with D possibly TRBD1 on 6 matching bases. V shed 4 bases and J shed 6 bases, with 15 bases lying between them. There are 15 residues in the CDR3. Germline lookup yields CDR1 MNHNS and CDR2 SASEGT. The CDR3 bases are TGTGCCAGCAGTGGTCCACAGGGAGTCGCCGGGGAGCTGTTTTTT. It specifies CASSGPQGVAGELFF.

The rearrangement uses TRBV5-1 and TRBJ2-7; 8 bases are a match to TRBD2. V was pared by 1 base and J by 7 bases, with 16 bases of the junction left unmatched. The V gene's germline CDR1 is SGHRS and CDR2 YFSETQ. The CDR3 is 17 amino acids. CDR3 in DNA: TGCGCCAGCAGCTTGCTTAATGCGGGGGGACGAAAGAATGAGCAGTACTTC. It encodes CASSLLNAGGRKNEQYF. The full variable domain, in which reference TRBV5-1 and TRBJ2-7 provide the parts outside the CDR3, is KAGVTQTPRYLIKTRGQQVTLSCSPISGHRSVSWYQQTPGQGLQFLFEYFSETQRNKGNFPGRFSGRQFSNSRSEMNVSTLELGDSALYLCASSLLNAGGRKNEQYFGPGTRLTVT.

Concerning this clonotype: The junction departs from the called germline gene at one end, perhaps through a read error. The chain employs TRBV4-1 and TRBJ2-7, with 9 bases that match TRBD2. CDR1 is MGHRA and CDR2 is YSYEKL in the germline V gene. CDR3 length: 15 residues. The CDR3 protein is CASSPLAGVSDEQYF. The CDR3 DNA reads TGCGCCAGCAGCCCATTAGCGGGAGTCTCCGACGAGCAGTACTTC.

The rearrangement links TRBV4-2 to TRBJ2-1; weak D call: TRBD2 (6 bases). The germline V gene has CDR1 LGHNA and CDR2 YNFKEQ. CDR3 size: 15 residues. Trimming took off 6 bases at V and 8 bases at J, with 20 bases between the two ends. The CDR3 protein is CASSRRDSQSDEQFF. The CDR3 region has the DNA TGTGCCAGCAGTCGCCGGGACTCTCAGTCCGATGAGCAGTTCTTC.

This clonotype was recorded a few times. The rearrangement uses TRBV4-1 and TRBJ1-5; TRBD1 matches 7 bases. There are 17 residues in the CDR3. CDR1 and CDR2 from the germline V gene are MGHRA and YSYEKL. V lost 4 bases to trimming and J lost 5 bases; unmatched junction nucleotides: 14. The DNA of the CDR3 is TGCGCCAGCAGCCGATGGCCGAGGGGGCCGTACGATCAGCCCCAGCATTTT. It encodes CASSRWPRGPYDQPQHF.

V usage is TRBV7-2 and J usage is TRBJ2-2; 13 bases line up with TRBD2. The V and J ends lost 6 bases and 7 bases, in that order; junction bases with no gene match: 2. The germline V gene has CDR1 SGHTA and CDR2 FQGNSA. This CDR3 is built from 14 residues. The CDR3 region is CASRLAGGGGELFF. The CDR3 coding sequence is TGTGCCAGCAGACTAGCGGGAGGGGGCGGGGAGCTGTTTTTT.